This TCR beta chain was obtained from a study of cytomegalovirus exposure and HLA in healthy donors. This clone was found a few times. The study ran its PCR with 60 Vbeta and 13 Jbeta primers. Libraries were prepared by immunoSEQ multiplex PCR; TCRdb keeps only in-frame clonotypes and omits some of them. The profile shows 90,000 to 140,000 clones, 75% to 90% of them singletons. V trimming: 5 bases; J trimming: 4 bases; junction bases outside the gene matches: 6. This CDR3 region has 15 residues. Germline V gene lookup returns CDR1 MNHNS and CDR2 SASEGT. The sequence derives from a man aged 30 to 39 in good health and CMV-seropositive. The sequencing input was PBMCs. V is TRBV6-1 and J is TRBJ1-5, with 9 bases aligning to TRBD1. DNA of the CDR3: TGTGCCAGCAGTTTACAGGGGGCGCGGAATCAGCCCCAGCATTTT. Protein sequence: CASSLQGARNQPQHF.